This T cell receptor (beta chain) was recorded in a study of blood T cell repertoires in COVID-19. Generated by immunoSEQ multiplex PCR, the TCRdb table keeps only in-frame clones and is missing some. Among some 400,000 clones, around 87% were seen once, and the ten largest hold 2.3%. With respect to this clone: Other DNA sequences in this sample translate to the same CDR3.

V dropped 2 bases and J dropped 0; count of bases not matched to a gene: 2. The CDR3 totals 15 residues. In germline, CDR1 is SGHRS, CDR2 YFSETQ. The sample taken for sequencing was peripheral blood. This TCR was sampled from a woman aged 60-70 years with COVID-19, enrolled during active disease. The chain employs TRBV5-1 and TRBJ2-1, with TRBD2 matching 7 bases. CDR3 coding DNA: TGCGCCAGCAGCTTAGGCGGGAGCTCCTACAATGAGCAGTTCTTC. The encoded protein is CASSLGGSSYNEQFF.